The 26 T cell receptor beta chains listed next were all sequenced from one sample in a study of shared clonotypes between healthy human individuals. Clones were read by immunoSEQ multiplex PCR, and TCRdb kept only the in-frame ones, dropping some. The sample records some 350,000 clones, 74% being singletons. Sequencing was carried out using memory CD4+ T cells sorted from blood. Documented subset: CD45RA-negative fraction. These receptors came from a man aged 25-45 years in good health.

DNA of the CDR3: TGTGCCAGCAGCTTAGCGGGAGGGCCCTCCGCCAAGACCCAGTACTTC. It specifies CASSLAGGPSAKTQYF. V and J are TRBV7-6 and TRBJ2-5; TRBD2 agrees at 7 bases. The CDR3 consists of 16 residues. In germline, CDR1 is SGHVS, CDR2 FNYEAQ. J gave up 6 bases and V 0 bases, and 10 bases lay outside the gene matches. The whole variable domain, filled in from reference TRBV7-6 and TRBJ2-5, reads GAGVSQSPRYKVTKRGQDVALRCDPISGHVSLYWYRQALGQGPEFLTYFNYEAQQDKSGLPNDRFSAERPEGSISTLTIQRTEQRDSAMYRCASSLAGGPSAKTQYFGPGTRLLVL.

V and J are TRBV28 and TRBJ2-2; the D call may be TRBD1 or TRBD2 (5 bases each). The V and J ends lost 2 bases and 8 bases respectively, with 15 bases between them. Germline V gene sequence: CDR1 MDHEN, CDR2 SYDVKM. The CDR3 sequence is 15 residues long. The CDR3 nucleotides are TGTGCCAGCAGTTTAAGGGACCTCACTGTAGGGGAGCTGTTTTTT. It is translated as CASSLRDLTVGELFF. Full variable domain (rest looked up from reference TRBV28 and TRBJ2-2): DVKVTQSSRYLVKRTGEKVFLECVQDMDHENMFWYRQDPGLGLRLIYFSYDVKMKEKGDIPEGYSVSREKKERFSLILESASTNQTSMYLCASSLRDLTVGELFFGEGSRLTVL.

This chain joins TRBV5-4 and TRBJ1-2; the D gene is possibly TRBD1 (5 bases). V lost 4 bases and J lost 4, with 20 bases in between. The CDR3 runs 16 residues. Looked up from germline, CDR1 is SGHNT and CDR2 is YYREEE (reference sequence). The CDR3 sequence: CASSPGGGRLSYGYTF. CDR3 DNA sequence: TGTGCCAGCAGCCCCGGGGGGGGACGTCTAAGCTATGGCTACACCTTC.

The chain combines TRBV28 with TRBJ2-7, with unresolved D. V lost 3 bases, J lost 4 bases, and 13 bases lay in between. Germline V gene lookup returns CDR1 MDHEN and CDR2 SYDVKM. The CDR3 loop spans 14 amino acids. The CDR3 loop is CASSFSGVLYEQYF. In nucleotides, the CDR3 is TGTGCCAGCAGTTTTTCAGGCGTATTGTACGAGCAGTACTTC. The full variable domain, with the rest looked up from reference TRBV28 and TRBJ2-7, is DVKVTQSSRYLVKRTGEKVFLECVQDMDHENMFWYRQDPGLGLRLIYFSYDVKMKEKGDIPEGYSVSREKKERFSLILESASTNQTSMYLCASSFSGVLYEQYFGPGTRLTVT.

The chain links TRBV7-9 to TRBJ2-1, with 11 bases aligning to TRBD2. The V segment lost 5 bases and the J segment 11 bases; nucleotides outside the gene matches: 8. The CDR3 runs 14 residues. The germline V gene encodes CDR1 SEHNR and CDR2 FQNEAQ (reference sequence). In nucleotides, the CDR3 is TGTGCCAGCAGCCTTAGCGGGAGGGCAGATAAGCAGTTCTTC. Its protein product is CASSLSGRADKQFF.

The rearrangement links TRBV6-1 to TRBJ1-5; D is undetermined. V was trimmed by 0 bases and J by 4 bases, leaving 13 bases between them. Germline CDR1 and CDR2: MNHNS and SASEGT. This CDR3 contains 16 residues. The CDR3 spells CASSEASDGRNQPQHF. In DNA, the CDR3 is TGTGCCAGCAGTGAAGCGTCGGACGGAAGAAATCAGCCCCAGCATTTT.

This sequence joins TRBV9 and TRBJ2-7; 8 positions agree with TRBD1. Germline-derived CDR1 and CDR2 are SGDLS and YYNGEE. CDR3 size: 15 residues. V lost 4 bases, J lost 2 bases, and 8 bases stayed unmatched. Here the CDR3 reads CASSPRTGIAYEQYF. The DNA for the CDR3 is TGTGCCAGCAGCCCCCGGACAGGGATAGCCTACGAGCAGTACTTC.

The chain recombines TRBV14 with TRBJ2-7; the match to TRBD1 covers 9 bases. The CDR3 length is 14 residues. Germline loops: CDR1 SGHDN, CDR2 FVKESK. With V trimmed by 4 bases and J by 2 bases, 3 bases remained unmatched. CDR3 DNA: TGTGCCAGCAGCCCGACAGGGGGTGCCTACGAGCAGTACTTC. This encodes CASSPTGGAYEQYF.

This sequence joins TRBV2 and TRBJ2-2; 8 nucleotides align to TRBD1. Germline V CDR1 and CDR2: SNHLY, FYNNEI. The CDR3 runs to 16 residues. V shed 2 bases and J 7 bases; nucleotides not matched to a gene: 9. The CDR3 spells CASSEKRAGGDGELFF. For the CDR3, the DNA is TGTGCCAGCAGTGAAAAAAGAGCAGGGGGCGACGGGGAGCTGTTTTTT.

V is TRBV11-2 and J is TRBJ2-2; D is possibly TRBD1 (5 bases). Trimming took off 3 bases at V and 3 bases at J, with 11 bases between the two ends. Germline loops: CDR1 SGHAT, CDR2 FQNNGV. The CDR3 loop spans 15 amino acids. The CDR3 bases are TGTGCCAGCAGCTTCAGGGCAGAATACACCGGGGAGCTGTTTTTT. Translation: CASSFRAEYTGELFF.

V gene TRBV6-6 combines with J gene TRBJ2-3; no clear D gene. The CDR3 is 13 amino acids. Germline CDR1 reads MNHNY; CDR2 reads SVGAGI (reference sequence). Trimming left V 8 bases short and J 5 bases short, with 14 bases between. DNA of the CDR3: TGTGCCAGCTCCGTCAGTTATAAAGATACGCAGTATTTT. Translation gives CASSVSYKDTQYF.

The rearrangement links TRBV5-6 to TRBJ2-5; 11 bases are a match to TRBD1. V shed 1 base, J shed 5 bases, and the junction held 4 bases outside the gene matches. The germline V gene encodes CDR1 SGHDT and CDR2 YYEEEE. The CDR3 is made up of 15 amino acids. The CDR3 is CASSLRTGGLETQYF. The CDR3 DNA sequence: TGTGCCAGCAGCTTGAGGACAGGGGGCCTCGAGACCCAGTACTTC.

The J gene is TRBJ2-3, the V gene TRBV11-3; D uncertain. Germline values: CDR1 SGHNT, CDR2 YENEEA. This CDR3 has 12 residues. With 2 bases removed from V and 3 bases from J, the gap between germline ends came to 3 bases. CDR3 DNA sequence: TGTGCCAGCAGCTTACATACAGATACGCAGTATTTT. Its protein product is CASSLHTDTQYF. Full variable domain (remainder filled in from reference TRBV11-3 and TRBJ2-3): EAGVVQSPRYKIIEKKQPVAFWCNPISGHNTLYWYLQNLGQGPELLIRYENEEAVDDSQLPKDRFSAERLKGVDSTLKIQPAELGDSAVYLCASSLHTDTQYFGPGTRLTVL.

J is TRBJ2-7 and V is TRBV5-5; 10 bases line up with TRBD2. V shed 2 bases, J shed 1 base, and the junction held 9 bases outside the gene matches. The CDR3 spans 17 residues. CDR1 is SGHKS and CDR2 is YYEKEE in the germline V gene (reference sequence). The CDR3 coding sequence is TGTGCCAGCAGCTTAGTAGCGGGAGGTAGACCTTCCTACGAGCAGTACTTC. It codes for CASSLVAGGRPSYEQYF.

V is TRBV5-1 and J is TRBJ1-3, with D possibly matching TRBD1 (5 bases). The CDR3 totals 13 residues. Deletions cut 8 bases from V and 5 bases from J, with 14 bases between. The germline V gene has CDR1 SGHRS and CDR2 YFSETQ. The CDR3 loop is CARPQGRRNTIYF. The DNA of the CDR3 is TGCGCCAGGCCTCAGGGCCGTCGAAACACCATATATTTT.

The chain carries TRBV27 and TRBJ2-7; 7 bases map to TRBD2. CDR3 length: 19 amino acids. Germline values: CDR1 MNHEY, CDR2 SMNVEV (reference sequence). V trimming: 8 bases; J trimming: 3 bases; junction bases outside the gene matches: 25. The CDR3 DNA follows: TGTGCCAGCCGATGGACCGGAGGAGACGGGCTAGCGGTCCTCTACGAGCAGTACTTC. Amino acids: CASRWTGGDGLAVLYEQYF.

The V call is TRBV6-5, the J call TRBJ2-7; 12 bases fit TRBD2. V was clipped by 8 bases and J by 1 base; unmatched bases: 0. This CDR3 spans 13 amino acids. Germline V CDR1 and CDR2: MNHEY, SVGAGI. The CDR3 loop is CASGLAGSYEQYF. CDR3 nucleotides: TGTGCCAGCGGACTAGCGGGATCCTACGAGCAGTACTTC.

The CDR3 DNA reads TGTGCCAGCAGAGATGGACGGGGTTCCTACGAGCAGTACTTC. This encodes CASRDGRGSYEQYF. This chain uses TRBV7-2 with TRBJ2-7, with a weak D call TRBD2 (5 bases). CDR1 SGHTA and CDR2 FQGNSA come from the germline V gene. The ends were cut back, 6 bases at V and 1 base at J, with 13 bases in the middle. CDR3 size: 14 residues.

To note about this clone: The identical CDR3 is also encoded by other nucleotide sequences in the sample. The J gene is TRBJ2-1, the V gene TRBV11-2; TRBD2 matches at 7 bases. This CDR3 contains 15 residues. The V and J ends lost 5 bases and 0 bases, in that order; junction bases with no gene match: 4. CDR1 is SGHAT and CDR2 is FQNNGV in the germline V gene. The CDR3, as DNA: TGTGCCAGCAGCCCCTCTAGCGGCTCCTACAATGAGCAGTTCTTC. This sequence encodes CASSPSSGSYNEQFF.

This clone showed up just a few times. CDR3 DNA sequence: TGTGCCAGCAGCTATCAGACTAGCGGGATCGCAGATACGCAGTATTTT. Its protein product is CASSYQTSGIADTQYF. The V gene is TRBV7-2, the J gene TRBJ2-3, with 11 bases fitting TRBD2. This CDR3 has 16 amino acids. Germline V gene sequence: CDR1 SGHTA, CDR2 FQGNSA. Trimming at V came to 4 bases and at J to 4 bases, leaving 7 bases not matched to a gene. Looking up the rest from reference TRBV7-2 and TRBJ2-3 gives the full variable domain: GAGVSQSPSNKVTEKGKDVELRCDPISGHTALYWYRQSLGQGLEFLIYFQGNSAPDKSGLPSDRFSAERTGGSVSTLTIQRTQQEDSAVYLCASSYQTSGIADTQYFGPGTRLTVL.

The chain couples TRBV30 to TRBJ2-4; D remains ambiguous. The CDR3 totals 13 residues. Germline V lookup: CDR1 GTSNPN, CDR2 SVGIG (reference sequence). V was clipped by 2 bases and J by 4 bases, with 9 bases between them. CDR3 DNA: TGTGCCTGGAGTCTGTCCGGGAAAAACATTCAGTACTTC. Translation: CAWSLSGKNIQYF.

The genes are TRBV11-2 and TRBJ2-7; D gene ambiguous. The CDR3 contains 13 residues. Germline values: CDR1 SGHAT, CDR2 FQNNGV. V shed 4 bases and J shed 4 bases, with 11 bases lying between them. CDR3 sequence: CASSSTVSYEQYF. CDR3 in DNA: TGTGCCAGCAGCTCGACGGTTTCGTACGAGCAGTACTTC.

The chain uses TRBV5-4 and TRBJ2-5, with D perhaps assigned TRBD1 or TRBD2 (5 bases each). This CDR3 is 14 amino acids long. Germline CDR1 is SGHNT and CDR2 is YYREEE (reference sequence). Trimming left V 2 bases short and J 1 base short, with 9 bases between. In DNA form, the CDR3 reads TGTGCCAGCAGCTTAGACGGGGCCCAAGAGACCCAGTACTTC. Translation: CASSLDGAQETQYF.

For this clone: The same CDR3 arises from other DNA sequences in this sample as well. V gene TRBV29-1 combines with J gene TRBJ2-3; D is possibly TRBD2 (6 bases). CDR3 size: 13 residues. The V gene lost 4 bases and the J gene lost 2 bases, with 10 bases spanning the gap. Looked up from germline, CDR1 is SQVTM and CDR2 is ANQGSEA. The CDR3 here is CSVGGTHTDTQYF. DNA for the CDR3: TGCAGCGTTGGGGGGACTCACACAGATACGCAGTATTTT.

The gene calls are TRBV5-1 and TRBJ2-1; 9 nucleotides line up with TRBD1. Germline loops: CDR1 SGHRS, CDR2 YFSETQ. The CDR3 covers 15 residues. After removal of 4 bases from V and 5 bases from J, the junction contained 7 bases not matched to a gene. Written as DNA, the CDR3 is TGCGCCAGCAGCCTCCGGGACAGGGTCGACAATGAGCAGTTCTTC. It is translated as CASSLRDRVDNEQFF.

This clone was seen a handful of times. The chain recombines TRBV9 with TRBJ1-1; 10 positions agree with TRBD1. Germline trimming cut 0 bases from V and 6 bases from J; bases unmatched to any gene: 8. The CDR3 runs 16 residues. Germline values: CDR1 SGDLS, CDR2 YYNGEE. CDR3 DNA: TGTGCCAGCAGCGTAGGTGGGACAGGGGTTTCCGCTGAAGCTTTCTTT. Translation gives CASSVGGTGVSAEAFF.